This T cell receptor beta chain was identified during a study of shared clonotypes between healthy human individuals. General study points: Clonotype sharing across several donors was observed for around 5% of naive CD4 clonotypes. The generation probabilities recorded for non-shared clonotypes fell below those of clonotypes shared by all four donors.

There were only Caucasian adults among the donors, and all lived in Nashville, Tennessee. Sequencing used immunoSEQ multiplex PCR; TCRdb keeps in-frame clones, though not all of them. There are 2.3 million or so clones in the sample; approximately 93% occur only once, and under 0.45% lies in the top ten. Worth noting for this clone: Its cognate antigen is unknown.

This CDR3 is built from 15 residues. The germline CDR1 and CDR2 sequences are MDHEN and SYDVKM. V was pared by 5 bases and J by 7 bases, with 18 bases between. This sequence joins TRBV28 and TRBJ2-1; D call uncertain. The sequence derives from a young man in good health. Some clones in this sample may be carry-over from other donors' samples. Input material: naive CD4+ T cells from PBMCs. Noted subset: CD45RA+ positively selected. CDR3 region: CASSPTPPGGNEQFF. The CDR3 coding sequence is TGTGCCAGCAGTCCCACCCCCCCCGGTGGGAATGAGCAGTTCTTC.